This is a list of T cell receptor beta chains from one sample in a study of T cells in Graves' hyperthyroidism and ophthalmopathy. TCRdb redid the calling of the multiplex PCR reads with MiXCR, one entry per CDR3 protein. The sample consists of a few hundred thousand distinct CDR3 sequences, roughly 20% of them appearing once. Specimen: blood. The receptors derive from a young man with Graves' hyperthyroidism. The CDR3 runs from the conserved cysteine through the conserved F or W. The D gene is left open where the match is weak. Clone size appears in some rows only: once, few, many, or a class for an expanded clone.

CDR3: CATSRDRAVRYF; DNA: TGTGCCACCAGCAGAGATCGGGCCGTTCGGTACTTC; D: NA; length: 12; J: TRBJ2-7; size: NA; V: TRBV15
CDR3: CASNSWGDLIGYTF; DNA: TGTGCCAGCAATTCTTGGGGGGATTTGATCGGCTACACCTTC; D: NA; length: 14; J: TRBJ1-2; size: few; V: TRBV2
CDR3: CSARNPGLEYEQYF; DNA: TGCAGTGCTAGAAACCCGGGACTAGAATACGAGCAGTACTTC; D: TRBD2; length: 14; J: TRBJ2-7; size: many; V: TRBV20-1
CDR3: CASSFEATGVHNQPQHF; DNA: TGTGCCAGCAGTTTTGAGGCTACCGGGGTCCACAATCAGCCCCAGCATTTT; D: NA; length: 17; J: TRBJ1-5; size: many; V: TRBV12-3/TRBV12-4
CDR3: CASSEDRGLVGYEQYF; DNA: TGTGCCAGCAGTGAGGACCGAGGGCTGGTAGGTTACGAGCAGTACTTC; D: NA; length: 16; J: TRBJ2-7; size: many; V: TRBV6-1
CDR3: CASRPLLGTQYF; DNA: TGTGCCAGCAGACCATTGCTCGGGACCCAGTACTTC; D: NA; length: 12; J: TRBJ2-5; size: NA; V: TRBV6-4
CDR3: CASSKGTANGETQYF; DNA: TGTGCCAGCAGTAAAGGAACCGCGAACGGGGAGACCCAGTACTTC; D: NA; length: 15; J: TRBJ2-5; size: NA; V: TRBV12-3/TRBV12-4
CDR3: CASSFQGGNQPQHF; DNA: TGTGCCAGCAGTTTTCAGGGTGGAAATCAGCCCCAGCATTTT; D: NA; length: 14; J: TRBJ1-5; size: many; V: TRBV28
CDR3: CSARTDSDTEAFF; DNA: TGCAGTGCTAGAACGGACTCGGACACTGAAGCTTTCTTT; D: NA; length: 13; J: TRBJ1-1; size: NA; V: TRBV20-1
CDR3: CASSTWTGYTF; DNA: TGTGCCAGCAGTACCTGGACCGGCTACACCTTC; D: NA; length: 11; J: TRBJ1-2; size: many; V: TRBV12-3/TRBV12-4
CDR3: CASRPRQAANYGYTF; DNA: TGTGCCAGCAGACCCCGACAAGCTGCTAACTATGGCTACACCTTC; D: NA; length: 15; J: TRBJ1-2; size: NA; V: TRBV6-1
CDR3: CASSDMLSYEQYF; DNA: TGTGCCAGCAGTGACATGCTCTCCTACGAGCAGTACTTC; D: NA; length: 13; J: TRBJ2-7; size: few; V: TRBV2
CDR3: CASSTHGPLLNTEAFF; DNA: TGTGCCAGCAGTACCCATGGTCCCCTTCTGAACACTGAAGCTTTCTTT; D: NA; length: 16; J: TRBJ1-1; size: once; V: TRBV12-3/TRBV12-4
CDR3: CASSLGGVAANYGYTF; DNA: TGTGCCAGCAGTTTAGGGGGGGTGGCCGCTAACTATGGCTACACCTTC; D: NA; length: 16; J: TRBJ1-2; size: NA; V: TRBV12-3/TRBV12-4
CDR3: CASSNRRVSGNTIYF; DNA: TGTGCCAGCAGCAACCGACGGGTCTCTGGAAACACCATATATTTT; D: NA; length: 15; J: TRBJ1-3; size: NA; V: TRBV5-8
CDR3: CASSESSGTYSYEQYF; DNA: TGTGCCAGCAGTGAATCGAGCGGGACCTACTCCTACGAGCAGTACTTC; D: TRBD2; length: 16; J: TRBJ2-7; size: many; V: TRBV28
CDR3: CASSVDRQNQPQHF; DNA: TGTGCCAGCAGCGTCGATCGACAGAATCAGCCCCAGCATTTT; D: NA; length: 14; J: TRBJ1-5; size: many; V: TRBV5-8
CDR3: CASKGQGSGYTF; DNA: TGTGCCAGCAAGGGACAGGGAAGTGGCTACACCTTC; D: TRBD1; length: 12; J: TRBJ1-2; size: NA; V: TRBV2
CDR3: CASSHSGERIYGYTF; DNA: TGTGCCAGCAGTCATAGCGGGGAGCGTATCTATGGCTACACCTTC; D: NA; length: 15; J: TRBJ1-2; size: NA; V: TRBV6-1
CDR3: CASTLRQGTEAFF; DNA: TGTGCCAGCACCCTTCGTCAGGGGACTGAAGCTTTCTTT; D: NA; length: 13; J: TRBJ1-1; size: NA; V: TRBV6-2/TRBV6-3
CDR3: CATSDSNLAGVGTGELFF; DNA: TGTGCCACCAGTGATTCCAACCTAGCGGGAGTGGGCACCGGGGAGCTGTTTTTT; D: TRBD2; length: 18; J: TRBJ2-2; size: NA; V: TRBV24-1
CDR3: CASKKDRISNQPQHF; DNA: TGTGCCAGCAAAAAGGACAGGATTAGCAATCAGCCCCAGCATTTT; D: TRBD1; length: 15; J: TRBJ1-5; size: many; V: TRBV28
CDR3: CASSPSYSNQPQHF; DNA: TGTGCCAGCAGCCCGTCGTATAGCAATCAGCCCCAGCATTTT; D: NA; length: 14; J: TRBJ1-5; size: many; V: TRBV28
CDR3: CASRPLTSGVQAKNIQYF; DNA: TGTGCCAGCAGGCCCCTGACTAGCGGGGTGCAAGCCAAAAACATTCAGTACTTC; D: TRBD2; length: 18; J: TRBJ2-4; size: many; V: TRBV2
CDR3: CSVAGGEVHEQYF; DNA: TGCAGCGTTGCAGGGGGCGAGGTCCACGAGCAGTACTTC; D: TRBD1; length: 13; J: TRBJ2-7; size: NA; V: TRBV29-1
CDR3: CATSEGRSIADGYTF; DNA: TGTGCCACCTCGGAGGGGAGGTCGATTGCGGATGGCTACACCTTC; D: NA; length: 15; J: TRBJ1-2; size: many; V: TRBV19
CDR3: CASSQGGANVLTF; DNA: TGTGCCAGCAGCCAAGGTGGGGCCAACGTCCTGACTTTC; D: NA; length: 13; J: TRBJ2-6; size: NA; V: TRBV7-6
CDR3: CSARDPWDEQYF; DNA: TGCAGTGCTAGGGACCCTTGGGACGAGCAGTACTTC; D: NA; length: 12; J: TRBJ2-7; size: NA; V: TRBV20-1
CDR3: CASSEASGGSDEQYF; DNA: TGCGCCAGCAGCGAAGCTAGCGGGGGTTCGGACGAGCAGTACTTC; D: TRBD2; length: 15; J: TRBJ2-7; size: many; V: TRBV5-1
CDR3: CASSLVPGGMSETQYF; DNA: TGTGCCAGCAGTTTAGTTCCAGGGGGAATGTCGGAGACCCAGTACTTC; D: TRBD1; length: 16; J: TRBJ2-5; size: few; V: TRBV12-3/TRBV12-4
CDR3: CAWSARVSDRGNQPQHF; DNA: TGTGCCTGGAGTGCCCGTGTTTCGGACAGGGGCAATCAGCCCCAGCATTTT; D: TRBD1; length: 17; J: TRBJ1-5; size: NA; V: TRBV30
CDR3: CASSYTGQSSGNTIYF; DNA: TGTGCCAGCAGTTACACGGGACAAAGCTCTGGAAACACCATATATTTT; D: NA; length: 16; J: TRBJ1-3; size: few; V: TRBV6-5
CDR3: CASSYSGKKAFF; DNA: TGTGCCAGCAGTTACTCGGGAAAGAAGGCTTTCTTT; D: NA; length: 12; J: TRBJ1-1; size: many; V: TRBV6-5
CDR3: CASSLDSSGGAYEQYF; DNA: TGTGCCAGCAGCTTAGATAGTAGCGGGGGGGCCTACGAGCAGTACTTC; D: TRBD2; length: 16; J: TRBJ2-7; size: many; V: TRBV11-2
CDR3: CASSFTLRSQYF; DNA: TGTGCCAGCAGTTTCACTCTACGATCGCAGTACTTC; D: NA; length: 12; J: TRBJ2-7; size: NA; V: TRBV28
CDR3: CATSGGGQGRHTGELFF; DNA: TGTGCCACCAGCGGGGGGGGACAGGGGAGGCACACCGGGGAGCTGTTTTTT; D: TRBD1; length: 17; J: TRBJ2-2; size: many; V: TRBV15
CDR3: CASSADRVAEACF; DNA: TGTGCCAGCAGTGCGGACAGGGTAGCTGAAGCTTGCTTT; D: TRBD1; length: 13; J: TRBJ1-1; size: NA; V: TRBV6-1
CDR3: CAISESKTSGDQYF; DNA: TGTGCCATCAGTGAGTCGAAAACATCGGGCGATCAGTACTTC; D: NA; length: 14; J: TRBJ2-7; size: NA; V: TRBV10-3
CDR3: CASTHILQETQYF; DNA: TGTGCCAGCACCCACATCCTCCAAGAGACCCAGTACTTC; D: NA; length: 13; J: TRBJ2-5; size: many; V: TRBV11-2
CDR3: CSARDWDRVQPQHF; DNA: TGCAGTGCTAGAGATTGGGACAGGGTCCAGCCCCAGCATTTT; D: TRBD1; length: 14; J: TRBJ1-5; size: many; V: TRBV20-1
CDR3: CSAGGEGGELFF; DNA: TGCAGCGCTGGGGGCGAAGGCGGGGAGCTGTTTTTT; D: NA; length: 12; J: TRBJ2-2; size: few; V: TRBV29-1